This T cell receptor (beta chain) was observed in a study of blood T cell repertoires in COVID-19. Generated by immunoSEQ multiplex PCR, the TCRdb table keeps only in-frame clones and is missing some. The table records more than 100,000 clones, 89% of them present only once. This CDR3 is built from 16 residues. Trimming removed 5 bases from V and 2 bases from J; junction bases left unmatched: 4. Germline CDR1 and CDR2: SGHVS and FNYEAQ. This receptor was obtained from a woman aged 55 to 70 with acute or convalescent COVID-19. The chain joins TRBV7-6 to TRBJ2-1; 12 bases agree with TRBD2. The material sequenced was peripheral blood. In DNA form, the CDR3 reads TGTGCCAGCAGCACTTGGACTAGCGGGGCCTACAATGAGCAGTTCTTC. Translation gives CASSTWTSGAYNEQFF.